The 3 T cell receptor beta chains reported below all come from one sample, sequenced in a study of OX40 agonist ivuxolimab in advanced cancers. TCRdb's copy holds only in-frame clones and misses some; the assay was immunoSEQ multiplex PCR. The sample holds 75,000 to 100,000 clones, more than 85% seen once. Sequenced material: CD4+ or CD8+ T cells sorted from blood, taken in a trial of the OX40 agonist ivuxolimab. The receptors stem from an adult with an advanced solid tumor such as melanoma, head and neck, liver or kidney cancer.

The V gene is TRBV18, the J gene TRBJ2-7, with 8 bases fitting TRBD1. The V segment lost 4 bases and the J segment 0 bases; nucleotides outside the gene matches: 5. The length of the CDR3 is 15 residues. CDR1 is KGHSH, CDR2 LQKENI, per germline. CDR3 in amino acids: CASSLRTGSSYEQYF. The CDR3 nucleotides are TGTGCCAGCTCACTGAGGACAGGGAGCTCCTACGAGCAGTACTTC.

The chain couples TRBV5-1 to TRBJ1-1; 11 bases are a match to TRBD1. CDR1 and CDR2 (germline): SGHRS, YFSETQ. V gave up 4 bases and J gave up 4 bases; unmatched junction bases: 3. The CDR3 sequence is 14 residues long. CDR3 protein: CASSRDRGITEAFF. In DNA form, the CDR3 reads TGCGCCAGCAGCCGGGACAGGGGGATCACTGAAGCTTTCTTT.

CDR3 sequence: CASSFVASGRATTGEQYF. The CDR3 bases are TGTGCCAGCAGTTTTGTGGCTAGCGGGAGGGCCACGACCGGCGAGCAGTACTTC. The chain employs TRBV28 and TRBJ2-7; 12 nucleotides line up with TRBD2. CDR1 and CDR2 (germline): MDHEN, SYDVKM. J gave up 6 bases and V 3 bases, and 15 bases lay outside the gene matches. The CDR3 spans 18 residues.